This section outlines one T cell receptor (beta chain) sequence together with its context. As yet, its antigen is unknown. This sample is part of a study of blood T cells in healthy people across ages. Findings and limits, study-wide: Older age went with lower TCR beta diversity per million T cells, in a roughly linear way.

Germline trimming cut 3 bases from V and 8 bases from J; bases unmatched to any gene: 15. CDR3 size: 16 residues. Using a J-beta primer mix together with a sample-barcoded 5' primer, a second PCR was run for about 7 to 12 cycles. Researchers report that a template-switch adaptor with 12 random nucleotides tagged each cDNA molecule. From each sample, at least 2.5 million paired-end reads containing CDR3 were obtained. TCRdb fed the 5' RACE reads into MiXCR, producing one record per CDR3 protein. The top ten clones hold 22% of a sample with some 710,000 distinct CDR3 sequences, about 20% of them seen once.

The source is a man between 65 and 85 years old in good health. The V and J genes are TRBV12-3 or TRBV12-4 and TRBJ1-1; 7 bases align to TRBD1. The sequenced sample was blood. In DNA form, the CDR3 reads TGTGCCAGCAGTTTGGGCAAGGTTGGAGGGGGCGGGGAAGCTTTCTTT. Translating gives CASSLGKVGGGGEAFF.